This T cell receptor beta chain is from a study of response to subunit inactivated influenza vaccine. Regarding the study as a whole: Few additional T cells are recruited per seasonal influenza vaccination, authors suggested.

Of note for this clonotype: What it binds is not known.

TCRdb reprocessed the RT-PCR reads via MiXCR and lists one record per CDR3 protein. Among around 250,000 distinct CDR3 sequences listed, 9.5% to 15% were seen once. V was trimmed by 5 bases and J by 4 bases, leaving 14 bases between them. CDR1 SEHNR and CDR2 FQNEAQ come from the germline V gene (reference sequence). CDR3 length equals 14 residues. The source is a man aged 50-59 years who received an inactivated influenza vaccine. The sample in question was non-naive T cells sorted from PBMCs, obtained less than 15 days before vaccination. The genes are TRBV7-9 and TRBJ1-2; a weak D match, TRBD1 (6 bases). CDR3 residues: CASSPGGGSYGYTF. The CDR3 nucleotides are TGTGCCAGCAGCCCTGGGGGGGGCTCCTATGGCTACACCTTC.